The rows below give T cell receptor beta chains drawn from one sample of a study of cytomegalovirus exposure and HLA in healthy donors. The table came from immunoSEQ multiplex PCR; TCRdb's copy has only in-frame clones and leaves some out. With around 84,000 clones in the sample, the ten largest clones hold about 4.6%. The specimen sequenced was PBMCs. Source of these receptors: a young man in good health and CMV-seronegative. CDR3s leave out the opening cysteine and the closing phenylalanine or tryptophan.

j_call | v_call | cdr3_aa
TRBJ2-5 | TRBV4-3 | ASSRTGQGGSKTQY
TRBJ1-1 | TRBV5-1 | ASSLAGVGPEAF
TRBJ2-7 | TRBV5-1 | ASSFSLDRGTFAYEQY
TRBJ1-6 | TRBV18 | ASSPSGTGNSPLH
TRBJ1-5 | TRBV5-5 | ASSSLITTGRQPQH
TRBJ1-1 | TRBV5-1 | ASSFGTGVLAEAF
TRBJ2-3 | TRBV29-1 | SVGDRVTDTQY
TRBJ2-2 | TRBV19 | ASNKGDTGELF
TRBJ2-1 | TRBV11-2 | ASSLGGGPDEQF
TRBJ1-2 | TRBV15 | ATSRDGPIYGYT
TRBJ2-3 | TRBV4-2 | ASSQPLAGGADTQY
TRBJ1-5 | TRBV2 | ASSVTTGQPQH
TRBJ1-1 | TRBV5-1 | ASSSLPNTEAF
TRBJ2-1 | TRBV6-5 | ASSSTGTSGSF
TRBJ1-1 | TRBV4-1 | ASSQDPDGGEGDTEAF
TRBJ2-3 | TRBV7-6 | ASSLSPSGTDTQY
TRBJ2-4 | TRBV5-1 | ASSLAPGIGNIQY
TRBJ1-2 | TRBV5-1 | ASSYSANYGYT
TRBJ1-2 | TRBV5-1 | ASSQGQPRYGYT
TRBJ2-7 | TRBV5-1 | ASSSGGSFYEQY
TRBJ2-5 | TRBV5-1 | ASSQSPDSQETQY
TRBJ2-7 | TRBV5-4 | ASSLGQVSPREQY
TRBJ2-7 | TRBV2 | ASSDGREYEQY
TRBJ2-3 | TRBV7-8 | ASSLGAGGHSDTQY
TRBJ1-5 | TRBV6-5 | ASSYNLGVDQPQH
TRBJ2-6 | TRBV5-4 | ASSSHETNMGANVLT
TRBJ2-1 | TRBV6-6 | ASSSPGGNEQF
TRBJ1-4 | TRBV5-1 | ASSLGAGLNEKLF
TRBJ1-2 | TRBV7-3 | ASSLYQGNGYT
TRBJ2-7 | TRBV5-1 | ASSLEGDSYEQY
TRBJ1-2 | TRBV23-1 | ASSARAEGYT
TRBJ2-7 | TRBV27 | ASSLSRLRDRGHEQY
TRBJ1-2 | TRBV12-5 | ASGWDTYGYT
TRBJ2-7 | TRBV18 | ASLRTGTSIYEQY
TRBJ1-4 | TRBV19 | ASSIRTIYGEKLF
TRBJ2-7 | TRBV19 | ASSIRQGGYEQY
TRBJ2-7 | TRBV5-1 | ASSRGNPHEQY
TRBJ2-3 | TRBV10-3 | AINPKRSDTQY
TRBJ2-7 | TRBV11-1 | ASSPAAGLAGNEQY
TRBJ1-3 | TRBV19 | ATGLYSGNTIY
TRBJ2-7 | TRBV5-1 | ASSFSSGSGAGYEQY
TRBJ2-5 | TRBV9 | ASSMTSGQETQY
TRBJ2-1 | TRBV15 | ATSPSGGRYNEQF
TRBJ2-1 | TRBV9 | ASSVSGAAYNEQF
TRBJ1-2 | TRBV7-3 | ASSMGQPQNYGYT
TRBJ2-7 | TRBV15 | ATSRDRTGSYEQY
TRBJ1-4 | TRBV9 | ASSGGPIREKLF
TRBJ1-1 | TRBV7-6 | ASTPLTGQSTEAF
TRBJ1-6 | TRBV5-1 | ASSDSPNSPLH
TRBJ2-1 | TRBV4-1 | ASSQDPSGWGSDNEQF
TRBJ1-1 | TRBV5-1 | ASSLTGTVNTEAF
TRBJ1-5 | TRBV12-5 | ASGTDMDQPQH
TRBJ2-1 | TRBV11-3 | ASSYTFSASPF
TRBJ1-6 | TRBV19 | ASSGLQGYNSPLH
TRBJ2-7 | TRBV4-2 | ASSQDLETGLVYEQY
TRBJ2-7 | TRBV18 | ASSTTGHYGEQY
TRBJ2-2 | TRBV9 | ASSVARTSGVTGELF